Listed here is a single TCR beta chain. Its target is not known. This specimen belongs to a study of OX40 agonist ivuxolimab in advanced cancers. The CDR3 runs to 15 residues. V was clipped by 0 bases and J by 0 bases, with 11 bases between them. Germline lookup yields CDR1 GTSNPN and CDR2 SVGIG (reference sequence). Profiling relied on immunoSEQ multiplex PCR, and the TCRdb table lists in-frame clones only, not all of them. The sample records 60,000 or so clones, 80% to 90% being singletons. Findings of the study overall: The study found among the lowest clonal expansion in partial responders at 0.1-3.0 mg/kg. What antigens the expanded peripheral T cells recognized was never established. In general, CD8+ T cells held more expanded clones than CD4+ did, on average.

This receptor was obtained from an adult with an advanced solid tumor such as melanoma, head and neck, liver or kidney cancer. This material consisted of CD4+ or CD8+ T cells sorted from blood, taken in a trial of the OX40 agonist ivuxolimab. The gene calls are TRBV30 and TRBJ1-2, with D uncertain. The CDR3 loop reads CAWSVPGQPNYGYTF. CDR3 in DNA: TGTGCCTGGAGTGTACCCGGGCAGCCTAACTATGGCTACACCTTC.